Following are 23 T cell receptor beta chains from one sample sequenced in a study of T cell repertoires in ileal Crohn's disease (dated 2019 in TCRdb). The meaning of the sample's time point label: inflamed ileum from the surgical specimen. The receptor library was made with the immunoSEQ multiplex PCR assay. In its TCRdb copy, this immuneACCESS table keeps in-frame sequences only and misses some clones. Where compared with another copy, unresolved V genes explain less than half of these, and the others have no known cause. In this sample the table shows about 8,000 clones, roughly 85% of which occur a single time. The ten largest clones capture approximately 10% of the sample. Input material: ileal tissue. These receptors were taken from an adult with Crohn's disease.

V is TRBV28 and J is TRBJ2-3; no clear D gene. Germline lookup yields CDR1 MDHEN and CDR2 SYDVKM. V dropped 5 bases and J dropped 1 base, with 16 bases sitting between them. The CDR3 has 16 amino acids. As DNA, the CDR3 is TGTGCCAGCAGTATTAAGGATTTGGGTCGCACAGATACGCAGTATTTT. It is translated as CASSIKDLGRTDTQYF.

This rearrangement joins TRBV7-9 to TRBJ2-7; 8 bases match TRBD1. The CDR3 covers 18 residues. CDR1 SEHNR and CDR2 FQNEAQ come from the germline V gene (reference sequence). Germline trimming cut 4 bases from V and 1 base from J; bases unmatched to any gene: 15. The CDR3 DNA reads TGTGCCAGCAGCTCAGGGGACAGGCGTATAGTTCTATCCTACGAGCAGTACTTC. It translates to CASSSGDRRIVLSYEQYF.

The chain recombines TRBV28 with TRBJ1-4; D not resolved. Between the trimmed V and J ends, which lost 6 bases and 0 bases, there was a span of 11 bases. CDR3 length: 15 amino acids. The germline V gene encodes CDR1 MDHEN and CDR2 SYDVKM. This CDR3 reads CASSRPVATNEKLFF. CDR3 DNA sequence: TGTGCCAGCAGCAGACCGGTTGCAACTAATGAAAAACTGTTTTTT.

The chain is built from TRBV7-2 and TRBJ1-5; perhaps TRBD1 as D (6 bases). V shed 4 bases and J shed 6 bases, with 16 bases lying between them. CDR3 length: 15 residues. Looked up from germline, CDR1 is SGHTA and CDR2 is FQGNSA. The CDR3 is CASSYRLGAGQPQHF. CDR3 nucleotide sequence: TGTGCCAGCAGCTATAGGTTGGGGGCTGGTCAGCCCCAGCATTTT.

The chain is built from TRBV9 and TRBJ2-2; D is unresolved. V lost 0 bases and J lost 3, with 12 bases in between. Germline values: CDR1 SGDLS, CDR2 YYNGEE. The CDR3 contains 16 residues. The CDR3 loop is CASSVVDGRYTGELFF. The CDR3 DNA reads as TGTGCCAGCAGCGTAGTGGATGGTCGGTACACCGGGGAGCTGTTTTTT.

This chain connects TRBV19 to TRBJ1-1; TRBD1 is a possible D gene (6 bases). CDR3 length: 14 amino acids. Germline V gene data show CDR1 as LNHDA and CDR2 as SQIVND (reference sequence). V was shortened by 2 bases and J by 5 bases, with 12 bases between the two germline ends. CDR3 coding DNA: TGTGCCAGTAGTATACCCAGGGGAATAACTGAAGCTTTCTTT. This codes for CASSIPRGITEAFF.

The chain combines TRBV10-2 with TRBJ1-5; TRBD1 matches 8 bases. This CDR3 spans 16 amino acids. Germline V gene data show CDR1 as WSHSY and CDR2 as SAAADI. With 7 bases clipped from V and 0 bases from J, the junction kept 8 bases outside the gene matches. The CDR3 sequence is CASKDRGLLSNQPQHF. CDR3 bases: TGCGCCAGCAAAGACAGGGGCCTACTTAGCAATCAGCCCCAGCATTTT.

There are a few counts of this clone. This chain connects TRBV29-1 to TRBJ1-5, with D possibly matching TRBD1 (5 bases). Looked up from germline, CDR1 is SQVTM and CDR2 is ANQGSEA. The CDR3 sequence is 13 residues long. With 4 bases removed from V and 0 bases from J, the gap between germline ends came to 7 bases. CDR3 in DNA: TGCAGCGTTGGGGGGGATAGCAATCAGCCCCAGCATTTT. Its protein is CSVGGDSNQPQHF.

CDR3 loop: CASSQDGRRGDEKLFF. For the CDR3, the DNA is TGCGCCAGCAGCCAAGATGGGCGCAGGGGTGATGAAAAACTGTTTTTT. The chain joins TRBV4-3 to TRBJ1-4, with D perhaps matching TRBD1 (6 bases). Trimming took 0 bases from V and 6 from J, leaving 14 bases between them. Looked up from germline, CDR1 is LGHNA and CDR2 is YSLEER. The CDR3 sequence is 16 residues long.

V and J are TRBV6-4 and TRBJ2-2, with TRBD2 as a possible D gene (6 bases). CDR1 is MRHNA and CDR2 is SNTAGT in the germline V gene. V was cut by 0 bases and J by 8 bases, with 10 bases left in between. This CDR3 is 14 amino acids long. The CDR3, as DNA: TGTGCCAGCAGTGACTCGAACGGGAGTGGGGAGCTGTTTTTT. Translated: CASSDSNGSGELFF.

This clone came up once. CDR3 coding DNA: TGTGCCAGCAGTGGGGACATGGGAGGAGGGTCCAAAAACATTCAGTACTTC. Its translation: CASSGDMGGGSKNIQYF. The chain uses TRBV7-9 and TRBJ2-4; perhaps D is TRBD1 or TRBD2 (6 bases each). Trimming left V 6 bases short and J 2 bases short, with 20 bases between. The CDR3 runs to 17 residues. In germline, CDR1 is SEHNR, CDR2 FQNEAQ (reference sequence).

The chain has TRBV19 and TRBJ2-7, with a tentative D call TRBD2 (6 bases). The CDR3 has 14 residues. The V gene lost 1 base and the J gene lost 3 bases, with 10 bases spanning the gap. Germline assignment: CDR1 LNHDA and CDR2 SQIVND (reference sequence). The CDR3 nucleotides are TGTGCCAGTAGTATAGGTGCGGGACGCTACGAGCAGTACTTC. It encodes CASSIGAGRYEQYF.

This chain joins TRBV7-6 and TRBJ1-1; D ambiguous. Trimming shortened V by 5 bases and J by 5 bases, and 9 bases separated the two germline ends. The CDR3 contains 12 residues. Germline assignment: CDR1 SGHVS and CDR2 FNYEAQ. The CDR3: CASSPGGTEAFF. CDR3 DNA: TGTGCCAGCAGCCCCGGAGGGACTGAAGCTTTCTTT.

The chain couples TRBV4-2 to TRBJ2-2, with 10 positions matching TRBD2. The CDR3 runs 16 residues. In germline, CDR1 is LGHNA, CDR2 YNFKEQ. Trimming at V came to 7 bases and at J to 2 bases, leaving 7 bases not matched to a gene. CDR3 in amino acids: CASTIGLADNTGELFF. DNA for the CDR3: TGTGCCAGCACTATCGGACTAGCGGACAACACCGGGGAGCTGTTTTTT.

The rearrangement uses TRBV29-1 and TRBJ1-4, with a tentative D call TRBD1 (5 bases). CDR3 length equals 10 residues. The V gene's germline CDR1 is SQVTM and CDR2 ANQGSEA. Written as DNA, the CDR3 is TGCACCCACCTGGCGGGACGTCTGTTTTTT. Protein: CTHLAGRLFF.

This clone rates as large. In the same sample, other DNA sequences code for this CDR3. The chain has TRBV6-4 and TRBJ1-1; 7 nucleotides match TRBD1. The V gene end was trimmed by 5 bases and the J gene end by 1 base; junction bases not matched to a gene: 1. This CDR3 region has 13 residues. CDR1 is MRHNA, CDR2 SNTAGT, per germline. The CDR3 nucleotides are TGTGCCAGCAGTAGGACAGGGAACACTGAAGCTTTCTTT. Its translation: CASSRTGNTEAFF.

V is TRBV5-6 and J is TRBJ1-2; 8 positions agree with TRBD1. Losses at the gene ends were 3 bases for V and 2 bases for J; bases not matched to a gene: 12. Germline V CDR1 and CDR2: SGHDT, YYEEEE. This CDR3 has 17 amino acids. DNA for the CDR3: TGTGCCAGCAGCTCACTGCGCAGGGGGCATGCAAACTATGGCTACACCTTC. Translating it yields CASSSLRRGHANYGYTF.

The chain employs TRBV28 and TRBJ2-4; unclear D gene. Per the germline V gene, CDR1 is MDHEN and CDR2 is SYDVKM. V dropped 5 bases and J dropped 1 base, with 15 bases sitting between them. The CDR3 is 16 residues long. The CDR3 DNA reads TGTGCCAGCAGTCCGCTCTCAAATCAGGCCAAAAACATTCAGTACTTC. Encoded protein: CASSPLSNQAKNIQYF.

In DNA form, the CDR3 reads TGTGCCAGCTTGAAAGAGCGGAACACAGATACGCAGTATTTT. Protein sequence: CASLKERNTDTQYF. The rearrangement joins TRBV2 to TRBJ2-3; the D gene is possibly TRBD2 (5 bases). This CDR3 has 14 amino acids. V lost 8 bases and J 2 bases, leaving 14 bases between the germline ends. Germline V gene lookup returns CDR1 SNHLY and CDR2 FYNNEI.

In its sample, this clone was seen once. The V and J genes are TRBV6-6 and TRBJ2-2; the D gene is possibly TRBD1 (6 bases). The CDR3 contains 14 residues. Germline V gives CDR1 MNHNY, CDR2 SVGAGI (reference sequence). Trimming removed 6 bases from V and 7 bases from J, with 15 bases in between. CDR3 nucleotide sequence: TGTGCCAGCAGCTCCCGTCAGGGGATCGGGGAGCTGTTTTTT. It encodes CASSSRQGIGELFF.

The V gene is TRBV4-2, the J gene TRBJ1-5; TRBD1 aligns across 8 bases. V was pared by 8 bases and J by 3 bases, with 3 bases of the junction left unmatched. Germline V gene data show CDR1 as LGHNA and CDR2 as YNFKEQ. This CDR3 has 13 residues. The CDR3 bases are TGTGCCAGCCAGGGACAGGACAATCAGCCCCAGCATTTT. It encodes CASQGQDNQPQHF.

The V call is TRBV19, the J call TRBJ1-2; D gene ambiguous. Trimming removed 3 bases from V and 5 bases from J, with 10 bases in between. CDR1 is LNHDA, CDR2 SQIVND, per germline (reference sequence). There are 13 residues in the CDR3. This chain's CDR3 is CASSIELAYGYTF. In nucleotides, the CDR3 is TGTGCCAGTAGTATCGAGTTGGCTTATGGCTACACCTTC.

The J gene is TRBJ1-5, the V gene TRBV2, with D unresolved. V gave up 6 bases and J gave up 4 bases, with 7 bases separating them. The CDR3 has 12 residues. Germline V gene lookup returns CDR1 SNHLY and CDR2 FYNNEI. Written as DNA, the CDR3 is TGTGCCAGCAGGACGATGAATCAGCCCCAGCATTTT. Translated, it gives CASRTMNQPQHF.